The present T cell receptor beta chain was sequenced within a study of vaccination and CD4 T cells after COVID-19. This clonotype was detected a few times. TCRdb re-derived calls from the PCR reads in MiXCR, one entry per CDR3 protein. Of about 29,000 distinct CDR3 sequences in the sample, roughly 50% were seen once. Time point indicated: late sampling 161 to 241 days after vaccination in a few convalescent patients. In this cohort, PCR tests turned positive between March and December 2020, predating US Alpha, Beta and Delta variants. Germline V CDR1 and CDR2: DFQATT, SNEGSKA (reference sequence). V trimming: 6 bases; J trimming: 4 bases; junction bases outside the gene matches: 4. There are 12 residues in the CDR3.

The starting material was CD4+ T cells from blood, obtained about 7 months after SARS-CoV-2 vaccination. The V and J genes are TRBV20-1 and TRBJ2-3; 7 nucleotides line up with TRBD2. This receptor was identified in a human donor who had recovered from COVID-19. This chain's CDR3 is CSAPRESDTQYF. CDR3 coding DNA: TGCAGTGCACCGCGGGAGTCAGATACGCAGTATTTT.